The entry below gives a single T cell receptor beta chain sequence along with its context. Assay used: immunoSEQ multiplex PCR; TCRdb lists only in-frame clones, some missing. The sample yields about 150,000 clones, around 95% seen once. The source of the sample is a study of control samples from healthy donors and cancer patients. V was pared by 1 base and J by 5 bases, with 13 bases between. CDR3 length: 14 amino acids. The germline V gene encodes CDR1 SGHNT and CDR2 YYREEE (reference sequence). The receptor's source is a man aged 40-49 years in good health. Sequencing was performed on blood. V usage is TRBV5-4 and J usage is TRBJ2-7, with D perhaps matching TRBD1 (6 bases). In DNA form, the CDR3 reads TGTGCCAGCAGCTTGTGGGGGCTGGGAGACGAGCAGTACTTC. Encoded protein: CASSLWGLGDEQYF.